This T cell receptor (beta chain) is drawn from a study of T cells in Graves' hyperthyroidism and ophthalmopathy. This clonotype was observed many times. The CDR3 has 14 amino acids. V lost 6 bases, J lost 2 bases, and 10 bases lay in between. Amplified regions were TCR beta CDR3 sequences from RNA transcripts. Researchers ran a first-round RT-PCR on the TCR CDR3 using the HTBI primer set. TCRdb re-called the multiplex PCR reads with MiXCR, one entry per CDR3 protein. The sample yields a few hundred thousand distinct CDR3 sequences, approximately 13% seen once. The chain couples TRBV12-3 or TRBV12-4 to TRBJ2-2; D ambiguous. Sequenced input: blood. The TCR sequence derives from a man younger than 45 with Graves' hyperthyroidism that later progressed to Graves' ophthalmopathy. This CDR3 is CASSRTENTGELFF. CDR3 bases: TGTGCCAGCAGCCGGACGGAAAACACCGGGGAGCTGTTTTTT.